This T cell receptor beta chain derives from a study of CD8+ T cells in alopecia areata. RNA, once extracted, was reverse transcribed into cDNA for use as the sequencing template. Profiled with immunoSEQ multiplex PCR; TCRdb holds only in-frame clones, not every one. The sample records about 200,000 clones, 56% being singletons. V was shortened by 7 bases and J by 0 bases, with 10 bases between the two germline ends. The CDR3 extends over 13 amino acids. Germline CDR1 reads MGHDK; CDR2 reads SYGVNS. This clone was observed a single time. The sample was CD8+ T cells sorted from blood. V and J are TRBV25-1 and TRBJ2-7; D gene ambiguous. The source of this sequence is a human donor in good health. The CDR3 spells CASMEWGSYEQYF. The CDR3 nucleotides are TGTGCCAGCATGGAATGGGGCTCCTACGAGCAGTACTTC.